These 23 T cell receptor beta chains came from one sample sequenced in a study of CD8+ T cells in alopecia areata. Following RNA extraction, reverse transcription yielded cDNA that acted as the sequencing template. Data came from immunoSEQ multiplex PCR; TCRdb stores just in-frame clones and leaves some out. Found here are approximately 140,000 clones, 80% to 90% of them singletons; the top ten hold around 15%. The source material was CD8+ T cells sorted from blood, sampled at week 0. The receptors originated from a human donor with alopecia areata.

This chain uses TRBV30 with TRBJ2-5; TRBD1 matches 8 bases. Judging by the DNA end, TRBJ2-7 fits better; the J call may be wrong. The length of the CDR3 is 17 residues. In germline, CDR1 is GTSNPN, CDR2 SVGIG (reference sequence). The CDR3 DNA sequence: TGTGCCTGGATGGGGGCCGGGACAGGAGTACGTCCCTACGAGCAGTACTTC. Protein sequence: CAWMGAGTGVRPYEQYF.

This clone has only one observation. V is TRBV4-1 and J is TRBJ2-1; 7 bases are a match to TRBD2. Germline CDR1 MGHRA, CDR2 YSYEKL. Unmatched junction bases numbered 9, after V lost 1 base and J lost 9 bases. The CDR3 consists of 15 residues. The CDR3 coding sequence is TGCGCCAGCAGCCAAGTAGGCGGGAGATCCCCTGAGCAGTTCTTC. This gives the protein CASSQVGGRSPEQFF.

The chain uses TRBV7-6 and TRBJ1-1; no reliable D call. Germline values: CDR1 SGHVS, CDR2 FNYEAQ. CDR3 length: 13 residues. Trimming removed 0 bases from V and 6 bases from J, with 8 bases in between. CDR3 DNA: TGTGCCAGCAGCTTAGCAGGGCCCCCTGAAGCTTTCTTT. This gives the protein CASSLAGPPEAFF.

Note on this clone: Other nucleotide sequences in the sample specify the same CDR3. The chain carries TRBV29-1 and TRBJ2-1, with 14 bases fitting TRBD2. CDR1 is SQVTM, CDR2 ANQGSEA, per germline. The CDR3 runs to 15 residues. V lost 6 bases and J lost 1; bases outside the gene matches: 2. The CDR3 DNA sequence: TGCAGCGTGGGGACTAGCGGGAGTTCCTACAATGAGCAGTTCTTC. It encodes CSVGTSGSSYNEQFF.

CDR3 nucleotide sequence: TGTGCCAGCAGCCCCCCCCAGCCCGACGGCTACACCTTC. Its translation: CASSPPQPDGYTF. V and J are TRBV7-8 and TRBJ1-2; D gene uncertain. The CDR3 consists of 13 residues. The germline V gene has CDR1 SGHVS and CDR2 FQNEAQ. V was clipped by 5 bases and J by 8 bases, with 15 bases between them.

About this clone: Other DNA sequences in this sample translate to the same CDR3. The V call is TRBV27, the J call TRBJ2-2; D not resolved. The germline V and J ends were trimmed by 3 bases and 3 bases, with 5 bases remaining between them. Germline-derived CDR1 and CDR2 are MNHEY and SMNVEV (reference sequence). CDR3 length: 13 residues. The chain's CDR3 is CASSFIDTGELFF. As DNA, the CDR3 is TGTGCCAGCAGTTTTATCGACACCGGGGAGCTGTTTTTT.

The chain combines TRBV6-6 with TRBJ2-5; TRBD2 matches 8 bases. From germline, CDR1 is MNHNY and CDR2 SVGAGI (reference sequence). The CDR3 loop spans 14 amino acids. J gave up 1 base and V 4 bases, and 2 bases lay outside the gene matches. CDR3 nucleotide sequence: TGTGCCAGCAGTTGGACTAGCCCCCAAGAGACCCAGTACTTC. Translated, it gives CASSWTSPQETQYF.

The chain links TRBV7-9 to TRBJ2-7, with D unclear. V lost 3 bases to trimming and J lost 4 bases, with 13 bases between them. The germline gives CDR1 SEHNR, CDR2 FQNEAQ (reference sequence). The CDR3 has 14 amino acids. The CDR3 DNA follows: TGTGCCAGCAGCTTTGAGACGGTTCAGTACGAGCAGTACTTC. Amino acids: CASSFETVQYEQYF.

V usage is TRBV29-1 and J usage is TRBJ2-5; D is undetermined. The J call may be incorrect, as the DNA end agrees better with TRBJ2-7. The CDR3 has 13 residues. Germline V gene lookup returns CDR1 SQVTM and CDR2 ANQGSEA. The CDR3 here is CSAPGPESGEQYF. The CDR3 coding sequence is TGCAGCGCACCGGGCCCCGAGTCCGGCGAGCAGTACTTC.

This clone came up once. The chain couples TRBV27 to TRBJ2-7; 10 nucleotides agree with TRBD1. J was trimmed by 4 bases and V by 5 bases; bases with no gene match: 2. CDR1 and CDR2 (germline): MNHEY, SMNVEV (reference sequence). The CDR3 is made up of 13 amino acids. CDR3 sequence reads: CASSAGQGYEQYF. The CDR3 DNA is TGTGCCAGCAGTGCGGGACAGGGGTACGAGCAGTACTTC.

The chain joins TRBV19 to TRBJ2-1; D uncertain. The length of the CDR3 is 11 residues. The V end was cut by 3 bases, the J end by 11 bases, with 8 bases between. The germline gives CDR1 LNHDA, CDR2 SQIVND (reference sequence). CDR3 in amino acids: CASSIPQKQFF. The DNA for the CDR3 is TGTGCCAGTAGTATCCCACAGAAGCAGTTCTTC.

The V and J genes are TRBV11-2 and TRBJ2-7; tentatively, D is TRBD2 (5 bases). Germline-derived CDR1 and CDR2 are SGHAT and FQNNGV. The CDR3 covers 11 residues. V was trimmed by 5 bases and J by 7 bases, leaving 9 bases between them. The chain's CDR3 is CASSPGIEQYF. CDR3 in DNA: TGTGCCAGCAGCCCCGGGATAGAGCAGTACTTC.

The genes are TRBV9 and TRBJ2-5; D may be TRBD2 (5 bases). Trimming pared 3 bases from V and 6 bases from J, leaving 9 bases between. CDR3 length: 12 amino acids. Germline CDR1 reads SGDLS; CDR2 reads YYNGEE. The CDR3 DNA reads TGTGCCAGCAGCGATGGACTGCAGACCCAGTACTTC. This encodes CASSDGLQTQYF.

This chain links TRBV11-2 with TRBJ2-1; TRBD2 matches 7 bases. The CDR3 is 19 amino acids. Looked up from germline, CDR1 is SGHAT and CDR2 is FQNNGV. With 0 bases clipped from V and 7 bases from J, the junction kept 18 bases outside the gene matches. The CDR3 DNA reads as TGTGCCAGCAGCTTAGATCAACTGGCGGGAGTTACCCCGTCTAATGAGCAGTTCTTC. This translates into CASSLDQLAGVTPSNEQFF.

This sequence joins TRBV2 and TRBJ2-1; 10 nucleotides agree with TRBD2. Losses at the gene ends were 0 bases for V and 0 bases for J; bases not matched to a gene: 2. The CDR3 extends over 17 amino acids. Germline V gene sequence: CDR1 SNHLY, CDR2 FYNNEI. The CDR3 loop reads CASSEASGGSSYNEQFF. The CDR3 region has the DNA TGTGCCAGCAGTGAAGCTAGCGGGGGGTCCTCCTACAATGAGCAGTTCTTC.

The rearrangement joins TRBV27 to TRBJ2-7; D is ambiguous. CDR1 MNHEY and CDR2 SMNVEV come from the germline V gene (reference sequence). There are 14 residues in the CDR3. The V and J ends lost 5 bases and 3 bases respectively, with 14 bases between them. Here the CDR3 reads CASSPSAWNYEQYF. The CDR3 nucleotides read TGTGCCAGCAGTCCGTCGGCCTGGAACTACGAGCAGTACTTC.

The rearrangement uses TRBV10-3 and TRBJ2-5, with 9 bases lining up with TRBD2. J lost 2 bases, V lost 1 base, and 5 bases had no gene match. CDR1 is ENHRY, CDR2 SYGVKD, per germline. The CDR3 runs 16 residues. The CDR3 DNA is TGTGCCATCAGTGAGTACGCTAGCGGGAATCAAGAGACCCAGTACTTC. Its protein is CAISEYASGNQETQYF.

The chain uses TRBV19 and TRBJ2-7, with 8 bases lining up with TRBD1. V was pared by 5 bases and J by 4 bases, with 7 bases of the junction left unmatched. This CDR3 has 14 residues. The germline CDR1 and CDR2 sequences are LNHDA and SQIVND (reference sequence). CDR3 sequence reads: CASSPGQGGYEQYF. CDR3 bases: TGTGCCAGTAGTCCCGGACAGGGTGGTTACGAGCAGTACTTC. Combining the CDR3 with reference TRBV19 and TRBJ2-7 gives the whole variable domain DGGITQSPKYLFRKEGQNVTLSCEQNLNHDAMYWYRQDPGQGLRLIYYSQIVNDFQKGDIAEGYSVSREKKESFPLTVTSAQKNPTAFYLCASSPGQGGYEQYFGPGTRLTVT.

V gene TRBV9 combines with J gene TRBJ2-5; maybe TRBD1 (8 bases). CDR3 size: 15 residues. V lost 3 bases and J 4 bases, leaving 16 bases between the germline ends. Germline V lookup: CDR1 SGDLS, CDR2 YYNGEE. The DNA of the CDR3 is TGTGCCAGCAGCGCCAGCGGGACAGGAAGAGAGACCCAGTACTTC. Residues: CASSASGTGRETQYF. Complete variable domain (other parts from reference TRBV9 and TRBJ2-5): DSGVTQTPKHLITATGQRVTLRCSPRSGDLSVYWYQQSLDQGLQFLIQYYNGEERAKGNILERFSAQQFPDLHSELNLSSLELGDSALYFCASSASGTGRETQYFGPGTRLLVL.

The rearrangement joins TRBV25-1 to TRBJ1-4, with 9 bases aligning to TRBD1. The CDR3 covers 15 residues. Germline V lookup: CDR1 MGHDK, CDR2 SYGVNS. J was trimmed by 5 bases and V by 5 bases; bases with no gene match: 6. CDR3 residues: CASSTRTGVNEKLFF. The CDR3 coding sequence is TGTGCCAGCAGTACCCGGACAGGGGTAAATGAAAAACTGTTTTTT.

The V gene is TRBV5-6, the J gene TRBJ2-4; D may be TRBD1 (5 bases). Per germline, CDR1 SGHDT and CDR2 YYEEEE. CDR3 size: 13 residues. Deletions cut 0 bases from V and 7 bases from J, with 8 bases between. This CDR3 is CASSLGGFNIQYF. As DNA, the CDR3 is TGTGCCAGCAGCTTGGGGGGCTTTAACATTCAGTACTTC.

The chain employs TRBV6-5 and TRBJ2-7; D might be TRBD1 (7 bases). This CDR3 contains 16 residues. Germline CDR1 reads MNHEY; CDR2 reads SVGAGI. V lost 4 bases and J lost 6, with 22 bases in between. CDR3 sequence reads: CASSSHPTGRNSEQYF. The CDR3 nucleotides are TGTGCCAGCAGTTCCCACCCGACAGGGAGGAACTCCGAGCAGTACTTC.

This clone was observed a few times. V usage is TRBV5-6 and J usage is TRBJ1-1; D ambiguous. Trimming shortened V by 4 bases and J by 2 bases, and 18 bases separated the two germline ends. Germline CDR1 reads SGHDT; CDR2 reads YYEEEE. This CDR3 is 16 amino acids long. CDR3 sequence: CASSPPLGRVNTEAFF. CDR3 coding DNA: TGTGCCAGCAGCCCCCCTCTCGGGCGGGTTAACACTGAAGCTTTCTTT.